The source of this TCR beta chain is a study of T cells in localized non-small cell lung cancer. Broader study findings: When the top 100 tumor clones were examined, a median approximately 59 of them also appeared in the adjacent lung, which was paired and uninvolved. Investigators sequenced only a single tumor region, leaving heterogeneity possible. Tumor trailed uninvolved adjacent lung in T cell clonality, which peaked there.

The method was immunoSEQ multiplex PCR; TCRdb's version includes in-frame clones alone and lacks a portion of them. The table includes around 28,000 clones, 70% to 90% detected once. The CDR3 covers 14 residues. The V and J ends lost 7 bases and 0 bases respectively, with 11 bases between them. Germline V lookup: CDR1 MNHEY, CDR2 SMNVEV (reference sequence). A remark on this clone: The antigen remains unidentified.

This sample comprised peripheral blood, obtained before any cancer treatment. The sequence came from a woman aged 18 to 55 with stage I lung adenocarcinoma. The chain uses TRBV27 and TRBJ2-3; D ambiguous. The CDR3 sequence: CASTYSRSTDTQYF. CDR3 coding DNA: TGTGCCAGCACCTATTCTAGGAGCACAGATACGCAGTATTTT.